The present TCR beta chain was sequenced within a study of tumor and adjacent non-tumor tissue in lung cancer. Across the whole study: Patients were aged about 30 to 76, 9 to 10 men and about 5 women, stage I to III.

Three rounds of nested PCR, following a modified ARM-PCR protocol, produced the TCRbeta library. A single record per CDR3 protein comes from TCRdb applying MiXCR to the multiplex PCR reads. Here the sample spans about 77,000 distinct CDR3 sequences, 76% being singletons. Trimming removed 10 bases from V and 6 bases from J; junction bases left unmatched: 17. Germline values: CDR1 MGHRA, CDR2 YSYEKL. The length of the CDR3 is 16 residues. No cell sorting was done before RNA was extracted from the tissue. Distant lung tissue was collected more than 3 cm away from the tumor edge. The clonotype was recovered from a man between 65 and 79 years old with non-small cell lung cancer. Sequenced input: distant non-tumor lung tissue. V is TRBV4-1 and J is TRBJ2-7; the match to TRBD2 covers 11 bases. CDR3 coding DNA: TGCGCCATCATCCGGACACTAGCGGGAGAGGGTGTCGAGCAGTACTTC. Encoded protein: CAIIRTLAGEGVEQYF.